These 28 T cell receptor beta chains were sequenced from one sample in a study of blood T cells in healthy people across ages. A sample-barcoded 5' primer and a J-beta primer mix were used in a second PCR of roughly 7 to 11 cycles. TCRdb re-called the 5' RACE reads with MiXCR, one entry per CDR3 protein. The repertoire consists of 650,000 to 1,000,000 distinct CDR3 sequences, with 35% to 50% occurring once and the leading ten covering roughly 18%. Sample: blood. The source of these receptors is a man older than 75 in good health.

The chain links TRBV7-2 to TRBJ2-3; 8 bases are shared with TRBD1. CDR3 size: 16 residues. V lost 4 bases and J lost 4; bases outside the gene matches: 10. Germline assignment: CDR1 SGHTA and CDR2 FQGNSA. CDR3: CASSSPTRGPADTQYF. DNA of the CDR3: TGTGCCAGCAGCTCCCCGACCAGGGGGCCCGCAGATACGCAGTATTTT.

The chain carries TRBV11-2 and TRBJ2-2; 12 bases map to TRBD2. Looked up from germline, CDR1 is SGHAT and CDR2 is FQNNGV. The CDR3 spans 17 residues. The J segment lost 5 bases and the V segment lost 0 bases, leaving 4 bases of the junction unmatched. CDR3 in DNA: TGTGCCAGCAGCTTAGATCTAGCGGGAGGGCCGACCGGGGAGCTGTTTTTT. It is translated as CASSLDLAGGPTGELFF.

The chain employs TRBV5-1 and TRBJ2-3; tentatively, D is TRBD1 or TRBD2 (5 bases each). Looked up from germline, CDR1 is SGHRS and CDR2 is YFSETQ. The ends were cut back, 2 bases at V and 0 bases at J, with 10 bases in the middle. The CDR3 runs 15 residues. The CDR3: CASSFEGISTDTQYF. CDR3 nucleotides: TGCGCCAGCAGCTTCGAGGGGATAAGCACAGATACGCAGTATTTT.

This chain joins TRBV6-6 and TRBJ1-4; D ambiguous. Trimming stripped 7 bases from V and 1 base from J, with 13 bases between. This CDR3 region has 15 residues. Germline lookup yields CDR1 MNHNY and CDR2 SVGAGI (reference sequence). CDR3 in DNA: TGTGCCAGCACACGGGAGAGGGAAACTAATGAAAAACTGTTTTTT. Its translation is CASTRERETNEKLFF.

V gene TRBV7-9 combines with J gene TRBJ2-1; 7 bases fit TRBD2. CDR3 length equals 16 residues. V trimming: 4 bases; J trimming: 8 bases; junction bases outside the gene matches: 14. Germline V gives CDR1 SEHNR, CDR2 FQNEAQ (reference sequence). CDR3 DNA sequence: TGTGCCAGCAGCTCACCTCATAGCGGGTACATCCATGAGCAGTTCTTC. The encoded protein is CASSSPHSGYIHEQFF. Filled out from reference TRBV7-9 and TRBJ2-1, the complete variable domain reads DTGVSQNPRHKITKRGQNVTFRCDPISEHNRLYWYRQTLGQGPEFLTYFQNEAQLEKSRLLSDRFSAERPKGSFSTLEIQRTEQGDSAMYLCASSSPHSGYIHEQFFGPGTRLTVL.

The V gene is TRBV28, the J gene TRBJ2-4; a weak D match, TRBD1 (6 bases). V lost 3 bases, J lost 9 bases, and 15 bases lay in between. CDR1 MDHEN and CDR2 SYDVKM come from the germline V gene. The CDR3 spans 14 residues. In nucleotides, the CDR3 is TGTGCCAGCAGTTTCGAAAGGACAGCGGCCATTCAGTACTTC. Its translation is CASSFERTAAIQYF.

This clonotype occurred a few times. The chain employs TRBV20-1 and TRBJ2-3; D is unresolved. CDR3 size: 14 residues. Trimming took 6 bases from V and 4 from J, leaving 17 bases between them. Germline CDR1 DFQATT, CDR2 SNEGSKA (reference sequence). The CDR3: CSAKKRSLSDTQYF. The CDR3 coding sequence is TGCAGTGCCAAGAAAAGGAGTTTGTCAGATACGCAGTATTTT.

This clonotype was detected a few times. This chain uses TRBV2 with TRBJ1-2; D unresolved. V lost 2 bases to trimming and J lost 4 bases, with 17 bases between them. CDR3 length: 16 amino acids. Germline V gene data show CDR1 as SNHLY and CDR2 as FYNNEI. CDR3 region: CASSETLAAPGYGYTF. The CDR3 DNA follows: TGTGCCAGCAGTGAAACGCTGGCAGCCCCTGGCTATGGCTACACCTTC.

There are a few counts of this clonotype. The chain carries TRBV30 and TRBJ1-6, with 7 bases that match TRBD1. V lost 4 bases and J lost 6; bases outside the gene matches: 9. Germline loops: CDR1 GTSNPN, CDR2 SVGIG (reference sequence). The CDR3 has 15 amino acids. The CDR3 DNA is TGTGCCTGGACCAGCCGGACAGGTTTTAATTCACCCCTCCACTTT. Translation: CAWTSRTGFNSPLHF. The full variable domain, in which reference TRBV30 and TRBJ1-6 provide the parts outside the CDR3, is SQTIHQWPATLVQPVGSPLSLECTVEGTSNPNLYWYRQAAGRGLQLLFYSVGIGQISSEVPQNLSASRPQDRQFILSSKKLLLSDSGFYLCAWTSRTGFNSPLHFGNGTRLTVT.

Only a few counts were recorded for this clonotype. This rearrangement joins TRBV28 to TRBJ2-3; D possibly corresponds to TRBD1 (5 bases). CDR1 MDHEN and CDR2 SYDVKM come from the germline V gene. Deletions cut 8 bases from V and 1 base from J, with 13 bases between. CDR3 length: 14 amino acids. The CDR3 protein is CASVQGGGTDTQYF. CDR3 bases: TGTGCCAGCGTGCAGGGTGGTGGCACAGATACGCAGTATTTT.

Ten or more counts support this clonotype. The chain links TRBV7-9 to TRBJ2-7; TRBD2 matches 7 bases. With 3 bases clipped from V and 2 bases from J, the junction kept 10 bases outside the gene matches. Germline values: CDR1 SEHNR, CDR2 FQNEAQ (reference sequence). The CDR3 consists of 16 residues. CDR3 residues: CASSFEYGGSPYEQYF. The CDR3 bases are TGTGCCAGCAGCTTTGAGTACGGCGGGAGCCCCTACGAGCAGTACTTC.

This clonotype has just a few counts. The chain recombines TRBV29-1 with TRBJ2-1; 11 bases match TRBD2. Germline V gene sequence: CDR1 SQVTM, CDR2 ANQGSEA. This CDR3 has 16 amino acids. V lost 3 bases to trimming and J lost 4 bases; unmatched junction nucleotides: 8. Here the CDR3 reads CSVDGTSGTNYNEQFF. Written as DNA, the CDR3 is TGCAGCGTTGACGGGACTAGCGGTACCAATTACAATGAGCAGTTCTTC.

V and J are TRBV20-1 and TRBJ2-1, with 10 positions matching TRBD1. The CDR3 contains 15 residues. The germline V gene encodes CDR1 DFQATT and CDR2 SNEGSKA (reference sequence). Germline trimming cut 3 bases from V and 4 bases from J; bases unmatched to any gene: 6. CDR3 coding DNA: TGCAGTGCTAGCGGGGGGACAGGGGCTTACAATGAGCAGTTCTTC. Its protein product is CSASGGTGAYNEQFF.

The chain is built from TRBV18 and TRBJ2-7; D tentatively fits TRBD1 or TRBD2 (5 bases each). There are 14 residues in the CDR3. V was pared by 6 bases and J by 2 bases, with 14 bases between. The germline V gene encodes CDR1 KGHSH and CDR2 LQKENI. CDR3 region: CASSLGDGTYEQYF. CDR3 sequence (DNA): TGTGCCAGCTCTTTAGGGGACGGCACCTACGAGCAGTACTTC.

This clonotype was picked up one time. The chain couples TRBV10-3 to TRBJ1-5; D is possibly TRBD1 (5 bases). The CDR3 has 14 residues. With 6 bases removed from V and 6 bases from J, the gap between germline ends came to 15 bases. The germline V gene has CDR1 ENHRY and CDR2 SYGVKD. The CDR3 DNA is TGTGCCATCAGAGGGCAGGGCACGAGTCAGCCCCAGCATTTT. It specifies CAIRGQGTSQPQHF.

The chain has TRBV4-2 and TRBJ2-3, with 11 positions matching TRBD2. Germline V lookup: CDR1 LGHNA, CDR2 YNFKEQ. Trimming cost V 5 bases and J 3 bases; bases outside gene matches: 16. This CDR3 region has 19 residues. The chain's CDR3 is CASSSRGSGRAFGTDTQYF. CDR3 in DNA: TGTGCCAGCAGCTCCCGGGGTAGCGGGAGGGCATTTGGGACAGATACGCAGTATTTT.

The sample holds a few counts of this clonotype. This chain joins TRBV6-6 and TRBJ2-1; D remains ambiguous. V was trimmed by 0 bases and J by 1 base, leaving 10 bases between them. The V gene's germline CDR1 is MNHNY and CDR2 SVGAGI (reference sequence). CDR3 size: 16 residues. The CDR3 DNA is TGTGCCAGCAGTTACTCGGGCTGGGATTCCTACAATGAGCAGTTCTTC. Residues: CASSYSGWDSYNEQFF.

The V call is TRBV4-3, the J call TRBJ1-2, with D perhaps matching TRBD1 (5 bases). Germline assignment: CDR1 LGHNA and CDR2 YSLEER. V lost 0 bases and J lost 6, with 14 bases in between. The CDR3 covers 15 residues. CDR3 DNA sequence: TGCGCCAGCAGCCAAGATCCGGCATTGGGGGATGGCTACACCTTC. Amino acid sequence: CASSQDPALGDGYTF.

J is TRBJ2-4 and V is TRBV9, with 10 bases identical to TRBD1. Germline lookup yields CDR1 SGDLS and CDR2 YYNGEE. The trim removed 4 bases at V and 13 bases at J, leaving 5 bases unmatched. The length of the CDR3 is 12 residues. The CDR3 bases are TGTGCCAGCAGCCGGACAGGGGGTACCCAGTACTTC. It codes for CASSRTGGTQYF. Supplemented by reference TRBV9 and TRBJ2-4, the full variable domain reads DSGVTQTPKHLITATGQRVTLRCSPRSGDLSVYWYQQSLDQGLQFLIQYYNGEERAKGNILERFSAQQFPDLHSELNLSSLELGDSALYFCASSRTGGTQYFGAGTRLSVL.

The chain employs TRBV5-1 and TRBJ1-5; 10 positions match TRBD1. Germline trimming cut 2 bases from V and 5 bases from J; bases unmatched to any gene: 4. Per the germline V gene, CDR1 is SGHRS and CDR2 is YFSETQ. The CDR3 length is 15 residues. Here the CDR3 DNA reads TGCGCCAGCAGCTTAGGGACAGGGGATGATCAGCCCCAGCATTTT. Its translation: CASSLGTGDDQPQHF.

On this clonotype itself: The germline gene is not matched at one end of the junction; a read error may be the cause. The V call is TRBV29-1, the J call TRBJ2-7, with TRBD1 matching over 7 bases. CDR3 length: 13 amino acids. Per germline, CDR1 SQVTM and CDR2 ANQGSEA. This chain's CDR3 is CSAARDSTYGQYF. CDR3 coding DNA: TGCAGCGCTGCCCGGGACAGCACCTACGGGCAGTACTTC.

This chain uses TRBV28 with TRBJ1-4, with TRBD1 matching 9 bases. Germline values: CDR1 MDHEN, CDR2 SYDVKM. This CDR3 spans 14 amino acids. The J segment lost 8 bases and the V segment lost 7 bases, leaving 8 bases of the junction unmatched. CDR3 nucleotides: TGTGCCAGCATCCCGGGACAGGGTGGAGAAAAACTGTTTTTT. This encodes CASIPGQGGEKLFF.

The chain uses TRBV7-2 and TRBJ2-5; D gene ambiguous. Germline V gene sequence: CDR1 SGHTA, CDR2 FQGNSA. Trimming cost V 6 bases and J 10 bases, with 24 bases left between them. This CDR3 is built from 15 residues. The CDR3 DNA reads TGTGCCAGCAGTACAAATCCTGGGATGGAACCTCGCCAGTACTTC. Its translation: CASSTNPGMEPRQYF.

This chain links TRBV12-3 or TRBV12-4 with TRBJ2-7; 10 nucleotides align to TRBD1. The length of the CDR3 is 15 residues. V shed 4 bases, J shed 5 bases, and the junction held 8 bases outside the gene matches. The CDR3 protein is CASSSLGTGDDEQYF. In DNA, the CDR3 is TGTGCCAGCAGTTCCCTCGGGACAGGGGACGACGAGCAGTACTTC.

The CDR3 coding sequence is TGTGCCAGCAGCTCTCTCATCCCTGATACGCAGTATTTT. It encodes CASSSLIPDTQYF. This rearrangement joins TRBV7-2 to TRBJ2-3; D uncertain. Between the trimmed V and J ends, which lost 4 bases and 6 bases, there was a span of 11 bases. This CDR3 contains 13 residues. The V gene's germline CDR1 is SGHTA and CDR2 FQGNSA. Together with reference TRBV7-2 and TRBJ2-3, the CDR3 gives the full variable domain: GAGVSQSPSNKVTEKGKDVELRCDPISGHTALYWYRQSLGQGLEFLIYFQGNSAPDKSGLPSDRFSAERTGGSVSTLTIQRTQQEDSAVYLCASSSLIPDTQYFGPGTRLTVL.

The rearrangement uses TRBV28 and TRBJ2-4; 8 bases align to TRBD1. J gave up 3 bases and V 4 bases, and 5 bases lay outside the gene matches. Germline V CDR1 and CDR2: MDHEN, SYDVKM. The CDR3 sequence is 15 residues long. The CDR3 sequence is CASSSDRGYKNIQYF. In DNA form, the CDR3 reads TGTGCCAGCAGTTCCGACAGGGGTTACAAAAACATTCAGTACTTC.

V is TRBV5-1 and J is TRBJ1-1, with D perhaps TRBD1 (6 bases). Germline CDR1 SGHRS, CDR2 YFSETQ. V was cut by 0 bases and J by 1 base, with 13 bases left in between. The CDR3 extends over 16 amino acids. CDR3 protein: CASSLVSSTGNTEAFF. The CDR3 region has the DNA TGCGCCAGCAGCTTGGTCTCGTCGACAGGGAACACTGAAGCTTTCTTT.

V is TRBV27 and J is TRBJ2-6; 7 bases map to TRBD1. The CDR3 covers 17 residues. V shed 3 bases and J 2 bases; nucleotides not matched to a gene: 7. The V gene's germline CDR1 is MNHEY and CDR2 SMNVEV (reference sequence). CDR3 region: CASSLGTVGPGANVLTF. The CDR3, as DNA: TGTGCCAGCAGTTTGGGGACAGTGGGCCCTGGGGCCAACGTCCTGACTTTC.